The entry that follows covers one T cell receptor beta chain sequence. This clonotype was found a few times. The target of this receptor is not known. Base qualities are not provided; no much larger clone lies one nucleotide away. This sample was included in a study of post-analysis software for immune sequencing data (dated by TCRdb to 2013 to 2016). About the investigation overall: Disease courses on record covered relapsing-remitting, secondary progressive and progressive-relapsing multiple sclerosis, though some patients had no subtype annotation. The multiple sclerosis patient repertoires were compared with approximately 11 previously published healthy control repertoires from donors aged 6 to 25 years. A subset of samples was prepared in parallel using single-end sample barcoding, then pooled and co-amplified after Illumina adapter ligation. What the authors observed across the whole study: Normalized Chao1 diversity was significantly lower in multiple sclerosis patients than controls, suggesting substantial peripheral T-cell clonal expansion. The multiple sclerosis patient group was slightly younger than the control group. Direct clustering with F measure revealed strong co-clustering of samples prepared in the same batch, which led to a batch-effect correction. Patients showed significantly higher frequencies than controls for 4 or 5 TRBV segments, among them TRBV5-6, TRBV5-1 and TRBV20-1.

To prepare the library, PCR was applied. Sequencer: Illumina HiSeq 2500. Unique molecular identifiers were incorporated into TCR beta cDNA libraries to reduce PCR and sequencing biases. Per 1 to 10 million input T cells, approximately 500,000 cDNA molecules were obtained, such that each molecule approximated one T cell. The patient libraries were prepared and sequenced with the same protocol used for the earlier healthy control dataset. Samples belonging to the same batch were prepared together, multiplexed and sequenced on a shared HiSeq lane. Turning to the authors' computational methods: MIGEC handled the raw barcoded reads, throwing out single-read molecular identifier groups before consensus assembly and CDR3 extraction. VDJtools was used for post-analysis of the clonotype tables, with diversity normalized by down-sampling every dataset to the smallest sample size. Repertoire overlap clustering matched CDR3 amino acid but not nucleotide sequences to correct batch-related cross-sample contamination. TCRdb reprocessed the public reads (quality trimming at Q25 with fastp, clone calling with MiXCR) and kept in-frame beta chains. One record per CDR3 amino acid sequence lists the most common genes and DNA. The V and J calls follow TCRdb's processing rather than the paper's. In all, the sample holds about 400,000 distinct CDR3 sequences, and less than 40% of those were seen once. Around an eighth of the sample rests with the top ten.

V is clipped by 6 bases and J by 5 bases, and the sequence between their germline boundaries is 10 bases long. Looking up the germline V gene yields CDR1 SGHAT and CDR2 FQNNGV. CDR3 length: 12 amino acids, cysteine to phenylalanine. Only the CDR3 DNA stays, 36 bases, in frame from base 1. TCR beta repertoires were profiled from peripheral blood of roughly 13 young patients with multiple sclerosis to demonstrate the VDJtools post-analysis software. The patients with multiple sclerosis were children and adolescents between roughly 6 and 17 years of age. The origin of this receptor is a girl between 10 and 17 years old with multiple sclerosis. Sample: blood. The rearrangement combines TRBV11-2 with TRBJ2-5, with TRBD1 tentatively as D gene (6 bases match). DNA sequence: TGTGCCAGCAGGGGGGCCCCCGAGACCCAGTACTTC. This encodes CASRGAPETQYF.